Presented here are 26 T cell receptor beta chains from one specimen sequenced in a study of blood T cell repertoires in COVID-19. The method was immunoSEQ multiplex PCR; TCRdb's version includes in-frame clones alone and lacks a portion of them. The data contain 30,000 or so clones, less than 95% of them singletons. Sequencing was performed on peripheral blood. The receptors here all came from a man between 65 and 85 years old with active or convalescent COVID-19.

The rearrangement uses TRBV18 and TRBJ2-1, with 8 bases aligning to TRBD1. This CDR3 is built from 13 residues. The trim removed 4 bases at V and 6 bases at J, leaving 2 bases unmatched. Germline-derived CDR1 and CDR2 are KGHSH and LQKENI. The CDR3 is CASSRTGGNEQFF. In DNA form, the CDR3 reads TGTGCCAGCTCACGCACAGGGGGCAATGAGCAGTTCTTC.

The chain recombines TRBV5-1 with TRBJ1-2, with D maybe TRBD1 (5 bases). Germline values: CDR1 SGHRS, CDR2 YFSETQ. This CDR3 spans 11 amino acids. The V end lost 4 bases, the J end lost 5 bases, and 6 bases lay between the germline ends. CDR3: CASSAGYGYTF. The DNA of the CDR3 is TGCGCCAGCAGCGCAGGGTATGGCTACACCTTC. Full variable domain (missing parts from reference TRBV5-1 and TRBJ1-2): KAGVTQTPRYLIKTRGQQVTLSCSPISGHRSVSWYQQTPGQGLQFLFEYFSETQRNKGNFPGRFSGRQFSNSRSEMNVSTLELGDSALYLCASSAGYGYTFGSGTRLTVV.

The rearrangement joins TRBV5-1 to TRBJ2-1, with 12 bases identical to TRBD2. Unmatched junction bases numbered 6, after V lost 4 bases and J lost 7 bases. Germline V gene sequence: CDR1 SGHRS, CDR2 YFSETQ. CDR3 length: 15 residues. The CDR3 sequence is CASSRGLAGSNEQFF. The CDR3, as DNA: TGCGCCAGCAGCCGAGGACTAGCGGGATCTAATGAGCAGTTCTTC.

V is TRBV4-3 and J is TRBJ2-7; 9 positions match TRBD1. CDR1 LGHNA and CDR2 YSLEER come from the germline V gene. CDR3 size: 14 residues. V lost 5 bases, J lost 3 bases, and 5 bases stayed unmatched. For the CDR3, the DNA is TGCGCCAGCAGCTCCGGACAGGGGATCTACGAGCAGTACTTC. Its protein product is CASSSGQGIYEQYF.

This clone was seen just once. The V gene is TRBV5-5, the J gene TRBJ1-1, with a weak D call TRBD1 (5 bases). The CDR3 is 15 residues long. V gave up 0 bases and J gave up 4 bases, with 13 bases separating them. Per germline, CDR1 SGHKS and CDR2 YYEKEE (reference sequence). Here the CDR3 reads CASSLEARVTTEAFF. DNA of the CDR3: TGTGCCAGCAGCTTGGAGGCCAGGGTTACCACTGAAGCTTTCTTT.

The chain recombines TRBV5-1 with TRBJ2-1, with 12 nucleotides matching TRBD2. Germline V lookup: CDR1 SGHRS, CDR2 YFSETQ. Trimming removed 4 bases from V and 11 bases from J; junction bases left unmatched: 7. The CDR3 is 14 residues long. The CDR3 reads CASSPGLAGQQQFF. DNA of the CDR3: TGCGCCAGCAGCCCGGGACTAGCGGGCCAACAGCAGTTCTTC.

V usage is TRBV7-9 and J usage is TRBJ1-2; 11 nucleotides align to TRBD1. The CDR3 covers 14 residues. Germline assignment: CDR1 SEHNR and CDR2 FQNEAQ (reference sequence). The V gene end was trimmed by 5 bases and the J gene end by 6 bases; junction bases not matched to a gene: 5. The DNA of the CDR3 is TGTGCCAGCAGCCAACGGACAGGGGGCGATGGCTACACCTTC. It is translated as CASSQRTGGDGYTF.

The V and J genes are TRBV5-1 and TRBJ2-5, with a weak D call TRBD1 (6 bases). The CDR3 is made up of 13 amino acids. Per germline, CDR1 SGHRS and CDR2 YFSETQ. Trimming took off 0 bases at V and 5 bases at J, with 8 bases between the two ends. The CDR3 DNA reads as TGCGCCAGCAGCTTGGGCCAGGGGGAGACCCAGTACTTC. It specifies CASSLGQGETQYF.

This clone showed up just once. The CDR3 DNA follows: TGTGCCAGCAGTTCCCTCGCGGTAGCCAGTATTTATGAGCAGTTCTTC. It encodes CASSSLAVASIYEQFF. V and J are TRBV6-2 or TRBV6-3 and TRBJ2-1; D is uncertain. Germline lookup yields CDR1 MNHEY and CDR2 SVGEGT. The CDR3 spans 16 residues. V was shortened by 4 bases and J by 8 bases, with 21 bases between the two germline ends.

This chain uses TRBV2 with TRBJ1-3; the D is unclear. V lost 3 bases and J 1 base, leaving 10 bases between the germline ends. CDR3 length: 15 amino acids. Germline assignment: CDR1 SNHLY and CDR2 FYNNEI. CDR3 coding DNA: TGTGCCAGCAGTGACCGAGGGAGGTCTGGAAACACCATATATTTT. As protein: CASSDRGRSGNTIYF.

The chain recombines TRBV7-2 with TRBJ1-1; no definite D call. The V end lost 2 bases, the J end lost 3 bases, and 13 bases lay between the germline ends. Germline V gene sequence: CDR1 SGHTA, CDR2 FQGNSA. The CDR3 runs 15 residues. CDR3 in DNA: TGTGCCAGCAGCTTACAGGTGACAACTTACACTGAAGCTTTCTTT. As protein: CASSLQVTTYTEAFF. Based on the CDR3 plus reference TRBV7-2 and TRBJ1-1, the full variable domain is GAGVSQSPSNKVTEKGKDVELRCDPISGHTALYWYRQSLGQGLEFLIYFQGNSAPDKSGLPSDRFSAERTGGSVSTLTIQRTQQEDSAVYLCASSLQVTTYTEAFFGQGTRLTVV.

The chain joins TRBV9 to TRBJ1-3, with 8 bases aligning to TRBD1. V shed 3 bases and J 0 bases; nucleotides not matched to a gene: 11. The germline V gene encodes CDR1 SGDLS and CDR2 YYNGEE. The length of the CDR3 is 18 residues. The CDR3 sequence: CASSETPGGPVSGNTIYF. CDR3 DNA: TGTGCCAGCAGCGAAACTCCAGGGGGCCCCGTCTCTGGAAACACCATATATTTT.

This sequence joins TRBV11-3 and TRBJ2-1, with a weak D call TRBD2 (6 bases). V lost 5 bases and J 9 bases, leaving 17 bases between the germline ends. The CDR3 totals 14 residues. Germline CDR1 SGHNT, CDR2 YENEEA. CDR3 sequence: CASSLDPGAAEQFF. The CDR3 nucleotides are TGTGCCAGCAGCCTGGACCCGGGAGCCGCTGAGCAGTTCTTC. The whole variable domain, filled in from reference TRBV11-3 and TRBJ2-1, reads EAGVVQSPRYKIIEKKQPVAFWCNPISGHNTLYWYLQNLGQGPELLIRYENEEAVDDSQLPKDRFSAERLKGVDSTLKIQPAELGDSAVYLCASSLDPGAAEQFFGPGTRLTVL.

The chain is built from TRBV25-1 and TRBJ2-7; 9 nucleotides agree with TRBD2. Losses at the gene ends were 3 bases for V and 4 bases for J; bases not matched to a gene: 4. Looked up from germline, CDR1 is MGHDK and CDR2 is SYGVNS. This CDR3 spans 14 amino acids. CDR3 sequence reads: CASSEHSGGYEQYF. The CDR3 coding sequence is TGTGCCAGCAGTGAGCATAGCGGGGGTTACGAGCAGTACTTC.

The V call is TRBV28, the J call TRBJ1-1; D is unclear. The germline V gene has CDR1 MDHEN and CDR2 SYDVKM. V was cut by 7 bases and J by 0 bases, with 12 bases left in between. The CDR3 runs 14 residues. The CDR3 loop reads CASKGAGMNTEAFF. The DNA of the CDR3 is TGTGCCAGCAAGGGAGCGGGGATGAACACTGAAGCTTTCTTT. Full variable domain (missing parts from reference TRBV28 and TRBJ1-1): DVKVTQSSRYLVKRTGEKVFLECVQDMDHENMFWYRQDPGLGLRLIYFSYDVKMKEKGDIPEGYSVSREKKERFSLILESASTNQTSMYLCASKGAGMNTEAFFGQGTRLTVV.

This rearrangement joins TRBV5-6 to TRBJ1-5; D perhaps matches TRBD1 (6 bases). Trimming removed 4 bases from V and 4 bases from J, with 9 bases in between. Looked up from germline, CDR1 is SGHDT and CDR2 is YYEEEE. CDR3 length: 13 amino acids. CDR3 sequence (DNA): TGTGCCAGCAGCCGAGACAGGAATCAGCCCCAGCATTTT. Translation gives CASSRDRNQPQHF.

The CDR3 nucleotides read TGTGCCAGCAGCCCTGACAGATATAGCAATCAGCCCCAGCATTTT. This codes for CASSPDRYSNQPQHF. This rearrangement joins TRBV7-2 to TRBJ1-5; possible D gene TRBD1, 5 bases. V was trimmed by 5 bases and J by 0 bases, leaving 11 bases between them. The CDR3 consists of 15 residues. Germline-derived CDR1 and CDR2 are SGHTA and FQGNSA.

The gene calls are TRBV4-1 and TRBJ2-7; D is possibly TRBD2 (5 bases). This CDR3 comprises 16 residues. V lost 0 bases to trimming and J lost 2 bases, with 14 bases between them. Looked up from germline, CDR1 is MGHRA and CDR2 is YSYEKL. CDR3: CASSQEPIYGTYEQYF. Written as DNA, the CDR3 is TGCGCCAGCAGCCAAGAACCCATCTACGGGACCTACGAGCAGTACTTC.

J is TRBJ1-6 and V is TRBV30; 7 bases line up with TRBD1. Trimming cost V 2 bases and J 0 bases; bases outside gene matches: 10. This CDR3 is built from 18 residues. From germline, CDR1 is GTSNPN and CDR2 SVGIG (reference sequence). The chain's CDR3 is CAWSPRQGLSSYNSPLHF. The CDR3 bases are TGTGCCTGGAGTCCTAGACAGGGCTTGAGCTCCTATAATTCACCCCTCCACTTT.

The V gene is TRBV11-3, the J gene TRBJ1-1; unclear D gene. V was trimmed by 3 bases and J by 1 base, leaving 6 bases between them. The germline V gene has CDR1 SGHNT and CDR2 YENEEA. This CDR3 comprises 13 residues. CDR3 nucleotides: TGTGCCAGCAGCTTTGAGGAGAACACTGAAGCTTTCTTT. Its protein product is CASSFEENTEAFF.

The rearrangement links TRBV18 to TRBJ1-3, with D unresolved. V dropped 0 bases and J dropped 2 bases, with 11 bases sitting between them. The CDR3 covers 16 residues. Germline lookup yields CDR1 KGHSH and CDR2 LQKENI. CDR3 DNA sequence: TGTGCCAGCTCACCACCGGAGGGAGCGACTGGAAACACCATATATTTT. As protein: CASSPPEGATGNTIYF.

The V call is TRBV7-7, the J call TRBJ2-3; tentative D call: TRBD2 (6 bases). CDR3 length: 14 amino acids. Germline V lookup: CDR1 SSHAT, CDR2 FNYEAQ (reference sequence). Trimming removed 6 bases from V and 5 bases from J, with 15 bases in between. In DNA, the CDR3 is TGTGCCAGCAGTGGACGCGGGATTGGAGATACGCAGTATTTT. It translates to CASSGRGIGDTQYF.

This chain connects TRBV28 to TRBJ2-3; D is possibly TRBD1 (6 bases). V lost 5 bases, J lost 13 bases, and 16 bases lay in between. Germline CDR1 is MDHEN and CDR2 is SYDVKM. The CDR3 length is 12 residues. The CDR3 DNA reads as TGTGCCAGCAGTATCCAGGGGTTACGCAAGTATTTT. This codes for CASSIQGLRKYF.

Written as DNA, the CDR3 is TGTGCCAGCAGGCCCAGGGGTAACTATGGCTACACCTTC. It specifies CASRPRGNYGYTF. This chain links TRBV7-9 with TRBJ1-2; weak D call: TRBD1 (6 bases). Germline V gene data show CDR1 as SEHNR and CDR2 as FQNEAQ (reference sequence). V was cut by 6 bases and J by 1 base, with 9 bases left in between. The CDR3 consists of 13 residues.

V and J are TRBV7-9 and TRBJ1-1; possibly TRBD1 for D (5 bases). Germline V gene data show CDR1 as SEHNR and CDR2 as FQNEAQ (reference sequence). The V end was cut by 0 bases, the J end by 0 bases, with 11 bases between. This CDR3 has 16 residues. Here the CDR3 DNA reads TGTGCCAGCAGCTTAGCCCTGACAGAGATGAACACTGAAGCTTTCTTT. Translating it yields CASSLALTEMNTEAFF.

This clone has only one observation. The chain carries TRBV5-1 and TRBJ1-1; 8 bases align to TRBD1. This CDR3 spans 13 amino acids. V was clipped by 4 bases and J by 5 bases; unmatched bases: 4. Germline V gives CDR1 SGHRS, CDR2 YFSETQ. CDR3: CASSQGAQTEAFF. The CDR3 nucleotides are TGCGCCAGCAGCCAGGGGGCGCAGACTGAAGCTTTCTTT.